The 20 T cell receptor beta chains given below trace back to one sample, sequenced in a study of human T cells and chemical hapten exposure. TCRdb used MiXCR to reprocess the RACE reads, holding one entry per CDR3 protein. The sample carries roughly 56,000 distinct CDR3 sequences, 8.5% to 10% recorded once. The time point denotes: pre-sensitization, week 0. The treatment denotes: therapeutic diphenylcyclopropenone sensitization with weekly scalp DPC. Unseparated into fractions, whole blood served as the source from which total RNA was extracted. The source material was whole blood, sampled in connection with sensitization to the hapten diphenylcyclopropenone (DPC). These TCRs come from a woman aged 25 to 39 with alopecia areata. Some clones in this sample may be carry-over from other donors' samples.

The chain carries TRBV6-2 or TRBV6-3 and TRBJ1-4; unclear D gene. CDR1 and CDR2 (germline): MNHEY, SVGEGT. Trimming left V 5 bases short and J 8 bases short, with 18 bases between. The CDR3 loop spans 15 amino acids. The CDR3 protein is CASSPEGGPWEKLFF. As DNA, the CDR3 is TGTGCCAGCAGTCCCGAGGGAGGTCCTTGGGAAAAACTGTTTTTT.

This clonotype was observed at least ten times. CDR3 sequence: CSVERGADTQYF. Written as DNA, the CDR3 is TGCAGCGTTGAGAGGGGGGCAGATACGCAGTATTTT. The chain has TRBV29-1 and TRBJ2-3; D might be TRBD1 or TRBD2, each matching 6 bases. The germline CDR1 and CDR2 sequences are SQVTM and ANQGSEA. The CDR3 covers 12 residues. The ends were cut back, 3 bases at V and 4 bases at J, with 8 bases in the middle.

To note about this clonotype: Its ends do not fully match the called genes, so a read error is possible. The genes are TRBV12-3 or TRBV12-4 and TRBJ1-5, with 9 positions matching TRBD1. There are 17 residues in the CDR3. CDR3 DNA sequence: TGTGCCAGCGGACCCTCGGGACAGGGTGGGCGCAATCAGCCCCAGCAATTT. Translated, it gives CASGPSGQGGRNQPQQF.

There are a few counts of this clonotype. This sequence joins TRBV6-2 or TRBV6-3 and TRBJ1-1, with 7 bases that match TRBD1. This CDR3 has 15 amino acids. Germline CDR1 is MNHEY and CDR2 is SVGEGT. The trim removed 6 bases at V and 5 bases at J, leaving 12 bases unmatched. The CDR3 DNA sequence: TGTGCCAGCAGGCCACAACGAGACAGGGAGACTGAAGCTTTCTTT. Translated, it gives CASRPQRDRETEAFF.

This clonotype was seen many times. J is TRBJ2-7 and V is TRBV3-1; D is unclear. The CDR3 length is 14 residues. Per the germline V gene, CDR1 is LGHDT and CDR2 is YNNKEL (reference sequence). Trimming took off 0 bases at V and 4 bases at J, with 10 bases between the two ends. CDR3 DNA: TGTGCCAGCAGCCAAGACCCCCGGCATTACGAGCAGTACTTC. Translation: CASSQDPRHYEQYF.

This clonotype has at least ten counts. V is TRBV3-1 and J is TRBJ2-5, with D perhaps matching TRBD2 (5 bases). V was shortened by 4 bases and J by 9 bases, with 12 bases between the two germline ends. Germline V gives CDR1 LGHDT, CDR2 YNNKEL (reference sequence). This CDR3 has 12 amino acids. The CDR3 DNA follows: TGTGCCAGCAGCCGGAATCCGGGGTCCCAGTACTTC. Encoded protein: CASSRNPGSQYF.

This rearrangement joins TRBV29-1 to TRBJ1-1, with D unresolved. This CDR3 contains 14 residues. Trimming shortened V by 4 bases and J by 0 bases, and 12 bases separated the two germline ends. The germline gives CDR1 SQVTM, CDR2 ANQGSEA. CDR3 in amino acids: CSVGGTVMNTEAFF. CDR3 bases: TGCAGCGTTGGGGGAACAGTTATGAACACTGAAGCTTTCTTT.

The chain is built from TRBV29-1 and TRBJ2-3; TRBD2 is a possible D gene (7 bases). Germline V CDR1 and CDR2: SQVTM, ANQGSEA. The V end was cut by 4 bases, the J end by 3 bases, with 14 bases between. This CDR3 spans 14 amino acids. The CDR3 region is CSVVRGGRTDTQYF. CDR3 sequence (DNA): TGCAGCGTTGTTCGCGGGGGCCGTACAGATACGCAGTATTTT.

This clonotype has ten or more counts. The CDR3 is CASSLAATGGDQPQHF. As DNA, the CDR3 is TGTGCCAGCAGTTTAGCGGCGACAGGGGGCGATCAGCCCCAGCATTTT. The chain uses TRBV12-3 or TRBV12-4 and TRBJ1-5, with 10 bases aligning to TRBD1. V shed 0 bases, J shed 5 bases, and the junction held 4 bases outside the gene matches. This CDR3 is 16 amino acids long.

This clonotype was detected a few times. The rearrangement links TRBV7-2 to TRBJ1-1, with a weak D call TRBD1 (5 bases). This CDR3 comprises 15 residues. Germline loops: CDR1 SGHTA, CDR2 FQGNSA. V lost 2 bases and J 3 bases, leaving 13 bases between the germline ends. The CDR3 bases are TGTGCCAGCAGCTTAATATGGGGCTTCGACACTGAAGCTTTCTTT. Translating it yields CASSLIWGFDTEAFF.

This clonotype was found a few times. The rearrangement links TRBV7-2 to TRBJ2-5; D possibly corresponds to TRBD1 (6 bases). The germline V and J ends were trimmed by 1 base and 1 base, with 10 bases remaining between them. This CDR3 spans 15 amino acids. From germline, CDR1 is SGHTA and CDR2 FQGNSA. CDR3 bases: TGTGCCAGCAGCTTAGTGGGACAAACCCAAGAGACCCAGTACTTC. Protein sequence: CASSLVGQTQETQYF.

This clonotype was recorded many times. The rearrangement uses TRBV12-3 or TRBV12-4 and TRBJ1-3, with a tentative D call TRBD1 (6 bases). The CDR3 extends over 14 amino acids. Trimming shortened V by 6 bases and J by 4 bases, and 13 bases separated the two germline ends. The CDR3 bases are TGTGCCAGCAGCCCCGGACAGTGGGGAAACACCATATATTTT. Protein product: CASSPGQWGNTIYF.

This clonotype was recorded at least ten times. V usage is TRBV5-6 and J usage is TRBJ2-7, with D unresolved. CDR1 and CDR2 (germline): SGHDT, YYEEEE. The CDR3 contains 15 residues. V lost 2 bases and J 1 base, leaving 13 bases between the germline ends. Here the CDR3 DNA reads TGTGCCAGCAGCTTTGTAGGCGCCCTATCCTACGAGCAGTACTTC. Translation gives CASSFVGALSYEQYF.

The chain has TRBV20-1 and TRBJ1-5; D is uncertain. Between the trimmed V and J ends, which lost 6 bases and 2 bases, there was a span of 14 bases. Germline V gives CDR1 DFQATT, CDR2 SNEGSKA (reference sequence). The CDR3 has 14 residues. CDR3 sequence (DNA): TGCAGTGCGAGGCTAGTGGGTGGCAATCAGCCCCAGCATTTT. It codes for CSARLVGGNQPQHF.

This clonotype came up many times. J is TRBJ1-1 and V is TRBV6-2 or TRBV6-3; a weak D match, TRBD1 (5 bases). Germline CDR1 and CDR2: MNHEY and SVGEGT. CDR3 size: 12 residues. Trimming removed 7 bases from V and 5 bases from J, with 11 bases in between. CDR3 protein: CASKMEGTEAFF. The CDR3, as DNA: TGTGCCAGCAAGATGGAGGGGACTGAAGCTTTCTTT.

The CDR3 sequence: CASSRLLRQTDTQYF. The CDR3 coding sequence is TGTGCCAGCAGCCGACTCCTCCGGCAAACGGATACGCAGTATTTT. The rearrangement joins TRBV12-3 or TRBV12-4 to TRBJ2-3; the D is unclear. Trimming shortened V by 6 bases and J by 6 bases, and 19 bases separated the two germline ends. The CDR3 spans 15 residues.

The chain employs TRBV7-9 and TRBJ1-1; D is ambiguous. The ends were cut back, 5 bases at V and 2 bases at J, with 15 bases in the middle. The germline V gene encodes CDR1 SEHNR and CDR2 FQNEAQ (reference sequence). This CDR3 has 15 amino acids. The CDR3, as DNA: TGTGCCAGCAGCCCACCAGGAGAAAGAAACACTGAAGCTTTCTTT. It is translated as CASSPPGERNTEAFF.

This clonotype was counted only a few times. The chain couples TRBV7-6 to TRBJ1-6, with TRBD1 matching over 7 bases. This CDR3 is 16 amino acids long. The trim removed 5 bases at V and 0 bases at J, leaving 4 bases unmatched. Germline lookup yields CDR1 SGHVS and CDR2 FNYEAQ. CDR3 bases: TGTGCCAGCAGCCCGACAGGGCCCTCCTATAATTCACCCCTCCACTTT. Translated: CASSPTGPSYNSPLHF.

In its sample, this clonotype was seen once. CDR3 coding DNA: TGTGCCAGCAGGTTCTTAGGATCTGGAAACACCATATATTTT. Protein sequence: CASRFLGSGNTIYF. The chain recombines TRBV27 with TRBJ1-3; D call uncertain. Trimming removed 6 bases at V and 1 base at J, with 10 bases between. The germline gives CDR1 MNHEY, CDR2 SMNVEV (reference sequence). CDR3 length: 14 residues.

This clonotype showed up many times. The chain joins TRBV12-3 or TRBV12-4 to TRBJ2-7; unclear D gene. Trimming cost V 2 bases and J 6 bases, with 11 bases left between them. The CDR3 consists of 13 residues. Here the CDR3 DNA reads TGTGCCAGCAGTTTAAATTGGGGTAGCGAGCAGTACTTC. This codes for CASSLNWGSEQYF.